This TCR beta chain comes out of a study of PD-1 blockade in classical Hodgkin lymphoma. The CDR3 runs to 12 residues. V was clipped by 4 bases and J by 7 bases, with 11 bases between them. The germline gives CDR1 LNHDA, CDR2 SQIVND (reference sequence). TCRdb keeps only in-frame clones here, not all; method: immunoSEQ multiplex PCR. The sample has just under 20,000 clones; more than 65% are singletons. Stated time point: cycle 4 day 1 (C4D1), after five to seven weeks of nivolumab. Brentuximab vedotin exposure varied among the patients, all of whom had relapsed after autologous stem cell transplantation.

This chain joins TRBV19 and TRBJ2-7; D may be TRBD2 (6 bases). The specimen was peripheral blood mononuclear cells (PBMCs), collected before the fourth cycle of nivolumab. The sequence came from a human donor with classical Hodgkin lymphoma. The CDR3 DNA follows: TGTGCCAGTAGTACCCTTGCGGGAGAGCAGTACGTC. Residues: CASSTLAGEQYV.